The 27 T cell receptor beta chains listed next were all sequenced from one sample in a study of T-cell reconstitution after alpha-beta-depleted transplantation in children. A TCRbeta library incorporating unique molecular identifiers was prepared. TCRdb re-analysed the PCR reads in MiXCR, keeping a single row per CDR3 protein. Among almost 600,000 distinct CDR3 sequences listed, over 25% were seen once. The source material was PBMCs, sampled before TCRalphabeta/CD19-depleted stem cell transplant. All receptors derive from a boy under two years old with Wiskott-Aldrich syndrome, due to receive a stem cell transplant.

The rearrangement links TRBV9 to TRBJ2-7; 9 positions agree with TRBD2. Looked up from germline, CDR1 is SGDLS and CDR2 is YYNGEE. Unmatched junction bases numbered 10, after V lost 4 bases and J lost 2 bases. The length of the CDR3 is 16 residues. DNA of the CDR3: TGTGCCAGCAGCCCCCGGGGTAGCGGGAGCCCCTACGAGCAGTACTTC. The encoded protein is CASSPRGSGSPYEQYF. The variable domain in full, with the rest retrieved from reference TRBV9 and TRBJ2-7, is DSGVTQTPKHLITATGQRVTLRCSPRSGDLSVYWYQQSLDQGLQFLIQYYNGEERAKGNILERFSAQQFPDLHSELNLSSLELGDSALYFCASSPRGSGSPYEQYFGPGTRLTVT.

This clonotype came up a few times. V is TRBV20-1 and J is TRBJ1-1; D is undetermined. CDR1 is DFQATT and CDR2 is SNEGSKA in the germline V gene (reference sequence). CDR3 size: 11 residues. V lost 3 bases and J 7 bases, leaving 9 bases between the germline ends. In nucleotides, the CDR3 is TGCAGTGCTAGTGGGCAGGTTGAAGCTTTCTTT. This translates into CSASGQVEAFF.

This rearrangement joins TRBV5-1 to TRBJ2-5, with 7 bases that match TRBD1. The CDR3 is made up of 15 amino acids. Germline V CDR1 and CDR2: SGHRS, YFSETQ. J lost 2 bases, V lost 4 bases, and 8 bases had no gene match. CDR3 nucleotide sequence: TGCGCCAGCAGCATAGACAGGGCTAGGCAAGAGACCCAGTACTTC. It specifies CASSIDRARQETQYF.

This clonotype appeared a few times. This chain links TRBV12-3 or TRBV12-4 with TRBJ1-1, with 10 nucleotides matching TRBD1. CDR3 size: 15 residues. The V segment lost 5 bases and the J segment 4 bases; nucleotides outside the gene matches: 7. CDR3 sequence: CASSLRQGATTEAFF. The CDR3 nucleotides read TGTGCCAGCAGTCTAAGACAGGGGGCGACCACTGAAGCTTTCTTT.

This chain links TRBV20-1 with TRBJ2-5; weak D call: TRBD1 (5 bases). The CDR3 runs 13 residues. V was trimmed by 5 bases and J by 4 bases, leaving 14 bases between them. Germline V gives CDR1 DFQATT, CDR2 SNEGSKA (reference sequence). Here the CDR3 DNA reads TGCAGTGCTCCTAGTCTAGGGGCAGAGACCCAGTACTTC. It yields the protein CSAPSLGAETQYF.

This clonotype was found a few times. The CDR3 bases are TGTGCCAGCAGTCGGGCGGGACGGACGCTTTCAAACTATGGCTACACCTTC. Translated: CASSRAGRTLSNYGYTF. This chain uses TRBV6-1 with TRBJ1-2; D might be TRBD1 (5 bases). The V end was cut by 5 bases, the J end by 2 bases, with 21 bases between. The CDR3 has 17 residues. CDR1 is MNHNS, CDR2 SASEGT, per germline.

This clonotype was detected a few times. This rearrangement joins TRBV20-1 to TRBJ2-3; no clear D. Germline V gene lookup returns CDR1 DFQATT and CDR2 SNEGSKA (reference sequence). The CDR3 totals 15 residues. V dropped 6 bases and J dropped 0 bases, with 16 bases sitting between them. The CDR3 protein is CSANSPQTSTDTQYF. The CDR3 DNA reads TGCAGTGCCAATTCCCCACAGACTAGCACAGATACGCAGTATTTT.

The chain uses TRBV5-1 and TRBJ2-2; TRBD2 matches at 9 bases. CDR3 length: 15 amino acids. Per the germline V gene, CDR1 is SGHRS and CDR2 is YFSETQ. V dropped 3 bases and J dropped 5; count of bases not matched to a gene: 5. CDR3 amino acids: CASSSNSGSTGELFF. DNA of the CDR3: TGCGCCAGCAGCTCAAATAGCGGGAGTACCGGGGAGCTGTTTTTT.

This CDR3 reads CASSLGPGHFNYGYTF. CDR3 DNA: TGTGCCAGCAGCCTTGGACCGGGACACTTTAACTATGGCTACACCTTC. The chain combines TRBV14 with TRBJ1-2; tentatively, D is TRBD1 (6 bases). This CDR3 is 16 amino acids long. V was trimmed by 4 bases and J by 1 base, leaving 16 bases between them. The germline gives CDR1 SGHDN, CDR2 FVKESK.

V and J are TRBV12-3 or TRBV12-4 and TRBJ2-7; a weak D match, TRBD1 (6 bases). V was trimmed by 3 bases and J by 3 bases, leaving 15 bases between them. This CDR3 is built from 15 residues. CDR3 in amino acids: CASSLIQGAFYEQYF. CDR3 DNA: TGTGCCAGCAGTTTGATACAGGGAGCCTTCTACGAGCAGTACTTC.

For the CDR3, the DNA is TGCAGTGCTAGAGATTTTAAAGGCAGGACAGGGGGCCATCGCAAGCAGTACTTC. It is translated as CSARDFKGRTGGHRKQYF. The chain has TRBV20-1 and TRBJ2-7, with 11 positions matching TRBD1. Germline CDR1 is DFQATT and CDR2 is SNEGSKA (reference sequence). The CDR3 loop spans 18 amino acids. Trimming took 0 bases from V and 8 from J; bases not matched to a gene: 18.

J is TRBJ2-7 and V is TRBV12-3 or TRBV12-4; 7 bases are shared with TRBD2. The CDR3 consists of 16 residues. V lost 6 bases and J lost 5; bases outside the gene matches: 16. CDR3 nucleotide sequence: TGTGCCAGCAGCCGACCCAGCCTCAGCGGGGCCAACGAGCAGTACTTC. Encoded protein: CASSRPSLSGANEQYF.

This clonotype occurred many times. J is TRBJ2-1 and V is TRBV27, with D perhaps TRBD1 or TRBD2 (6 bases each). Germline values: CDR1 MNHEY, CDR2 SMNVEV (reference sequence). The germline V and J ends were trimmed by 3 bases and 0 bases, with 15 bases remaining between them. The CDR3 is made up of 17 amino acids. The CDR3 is CASSLRDIPSSYNEQFF. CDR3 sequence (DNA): TGTGCCAGCAGTTTGCGGGACATCCCTAGCTCCTACAATGAGCAGTTCTTC.

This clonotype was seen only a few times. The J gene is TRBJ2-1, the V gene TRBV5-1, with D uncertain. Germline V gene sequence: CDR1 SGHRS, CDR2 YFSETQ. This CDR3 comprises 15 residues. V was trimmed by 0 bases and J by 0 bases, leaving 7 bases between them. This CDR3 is CASSLGLFSYNEQFF. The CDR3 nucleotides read TGCGCCAGCAGCTTGGGGTTATTCTCCTACAATGAGCAGTTCTTC.

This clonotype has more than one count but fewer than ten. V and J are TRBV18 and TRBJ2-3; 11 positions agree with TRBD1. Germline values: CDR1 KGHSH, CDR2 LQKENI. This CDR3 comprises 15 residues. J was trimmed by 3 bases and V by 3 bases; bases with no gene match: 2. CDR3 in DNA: TGTGCCAGCTCACCGGGACAGGGGGTGACAGATACGCAGTATTTT. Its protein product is CASSPGQGVTDTQYF.

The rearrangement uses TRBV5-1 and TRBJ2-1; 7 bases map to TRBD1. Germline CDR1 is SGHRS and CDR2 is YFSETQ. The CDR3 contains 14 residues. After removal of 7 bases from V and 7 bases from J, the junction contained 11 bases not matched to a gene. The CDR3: CASSLRGPGNEQFF. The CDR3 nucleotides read TGCGCCAGCTCCTTAAGGGGGCCGGGGAATGAGCAGTTCTTC.

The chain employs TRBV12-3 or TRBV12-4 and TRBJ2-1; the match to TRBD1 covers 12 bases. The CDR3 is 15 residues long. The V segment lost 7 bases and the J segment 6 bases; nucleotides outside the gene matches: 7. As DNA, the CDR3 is TGTGCCAGCACCCTACCGGGACAGGGGGCCAATGAGCAGTTCTTC. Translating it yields CASTLPGQGANEQFF.

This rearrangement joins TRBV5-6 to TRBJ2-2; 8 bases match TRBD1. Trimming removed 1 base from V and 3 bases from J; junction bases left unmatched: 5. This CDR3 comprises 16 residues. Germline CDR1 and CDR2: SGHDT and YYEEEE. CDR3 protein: CASSLIGQGDTGELFF. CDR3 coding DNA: TGTGCCAGCAGCTTGATCGGACAGGGTGACACCGGGGAGCTGTTTTTT.

The CDR3 nucleotides are TGTGCCAGCAGTTTATTTGGGGACACTCTCTACGAGCAGTACTTC. Amino acid sequence: CASSLFGDTLYEQYF. The gene calls are TRBV27 and TRBJ2-7, with D perhaps matching TRBD1 (6 bases). The V and J ends lost 1 base and 3 bases respectively, with 13 bases between them. The CDR3 is 15 amino acids. Per germline, CDR1 MNHEY and CDR2 SMNVEV (reference sequence).

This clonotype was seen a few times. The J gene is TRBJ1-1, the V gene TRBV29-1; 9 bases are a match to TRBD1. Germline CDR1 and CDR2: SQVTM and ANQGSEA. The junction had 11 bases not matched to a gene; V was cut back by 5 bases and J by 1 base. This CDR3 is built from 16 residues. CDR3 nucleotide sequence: TGCAGCGTTCACAGAACAGGGGGCGCGGCGAACACTGAAGCTTTCTTT. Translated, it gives CSVHRTGGAANTEAFF.

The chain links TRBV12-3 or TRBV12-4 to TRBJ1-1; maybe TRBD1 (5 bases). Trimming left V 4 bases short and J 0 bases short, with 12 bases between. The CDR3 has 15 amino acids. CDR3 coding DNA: TGTGCCAGCAGTTATTCGGGACGGATGAACACTGAAGCTTTCTTT. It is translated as CASSYSGRMNTEAFF.

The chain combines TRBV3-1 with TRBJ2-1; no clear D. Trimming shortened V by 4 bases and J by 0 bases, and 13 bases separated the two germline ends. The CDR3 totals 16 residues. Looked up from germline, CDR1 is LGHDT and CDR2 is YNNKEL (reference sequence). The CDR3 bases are TGTGCCAGCAGCCGGTCCCCGTCGAGCTCCTACAATGAGCAGTTCTTC. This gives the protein CASSRSPSSSYNEQFF.

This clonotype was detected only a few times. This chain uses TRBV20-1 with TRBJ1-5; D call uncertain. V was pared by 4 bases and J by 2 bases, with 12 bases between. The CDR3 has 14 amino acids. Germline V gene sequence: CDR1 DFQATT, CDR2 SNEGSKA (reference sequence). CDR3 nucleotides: TGCAGTGCTACAGCTAGCATTGGCAATCAGCCCCAGCATTTT. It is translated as CSATASIGNQPQHF.

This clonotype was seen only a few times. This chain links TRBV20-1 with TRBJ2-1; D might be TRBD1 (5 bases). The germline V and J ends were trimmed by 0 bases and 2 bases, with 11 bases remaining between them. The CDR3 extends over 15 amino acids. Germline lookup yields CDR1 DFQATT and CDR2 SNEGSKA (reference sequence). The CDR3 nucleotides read TGCAGTGCTAGAGACCGAAGGGGTACCTACAATGAGCAGTTCTTC. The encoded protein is CSARDRRGTYNEQFF.

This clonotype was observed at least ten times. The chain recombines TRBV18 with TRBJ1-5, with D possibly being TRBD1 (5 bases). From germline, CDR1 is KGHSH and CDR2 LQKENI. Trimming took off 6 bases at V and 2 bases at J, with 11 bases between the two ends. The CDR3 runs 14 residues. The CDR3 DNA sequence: TGTGCCAGCTCGTTATTAGGGGGCAATCAGCCCCAGCATTTT. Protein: CASSLLGGNQPQHF.

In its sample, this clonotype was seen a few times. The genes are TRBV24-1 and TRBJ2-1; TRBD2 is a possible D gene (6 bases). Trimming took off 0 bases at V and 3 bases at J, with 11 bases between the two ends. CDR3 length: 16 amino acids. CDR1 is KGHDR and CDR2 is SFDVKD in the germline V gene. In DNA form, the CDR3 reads TGTGCCACCAGTGATTTGAGGGCTAGCGTCTACAATGAGCAGTTCTTC. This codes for CATSDLRASVYNEQFF.

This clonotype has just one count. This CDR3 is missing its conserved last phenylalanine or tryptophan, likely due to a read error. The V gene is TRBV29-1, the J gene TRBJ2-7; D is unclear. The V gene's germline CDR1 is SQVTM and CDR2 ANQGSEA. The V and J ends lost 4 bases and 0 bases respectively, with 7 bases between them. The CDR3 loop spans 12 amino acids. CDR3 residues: CSVGQASYEQYS. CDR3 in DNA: TGCAGCGTTGGTCAGGCCTCCTACGAGCAGTACTCC.